This T cell receptor beta chain was found in a study of T cells expressing NK-cell markers. The CDR3 runs to 14 residues. The V gene's germline CDR1 is SNHLY and CDR2 FYNNEI. TCRdb reprocessed the 5' RACE reads, with one entry per CDR3 protein and no DNA. The sample has 150,000 or so distinct CDR3 sequences. The sample taken for sequencing was blood T cells: a sorted CD56 or NKG2C T cell subset, CD4+ or CD8+ T cells, or bulk PBMC T cells (not recorded which). This chain links TRBV2 with TRBJ2-2. The origin of this receptor is a woman aged 45-65 years in good health. The CDR3 protein is CASTDGLNTGELFF.